Listed below are T cell receptor beta chains from one sample, sequenced in a study of siplizumab effects on memory and regulatory T cells. Here immunoSEQ multiplex PCR was the method, and the copy in TCRdb shows in-frame clones only, minus some. The top ten clones hold more than 25% of a sample with around 77,000 clones, about 89% of them seen once. Sequenced: CD8+ T cells sorted from blood. These receptors were obtained from a human donor in good health. CDR3s include the opening cysteine and the closing phenylalanine or tryptophan. The order of the fields is clone size, J gene, V gene, CDR3 protein. The size of a clone is reported for some rows only, either as once, few or many, or as a class for expanded clones.

clone size: .
J gene: TRBJ2-1
V gene: TRBV19
CDR3 protein: CASSILDLNNEQFF

clone size: .
J gene: .
V gene: TRBV27
CDR3 protein: CASSLGGTSRYEQYF

clone size: .
J gene: TRBJ1-4
V gene: TRBV27
CDR3 protein: CASSSGEYSEKLFF

clone size: .
J gene: TRBJ1-2
V gene: TRBV27
CDR3 protein: CASTFGQGYGYTF

clone size: .
J gene: TRBJ1-1
V gene: TRBV2
CDR3 protein: CASIEGTEAFF

clone size: .
J gene: TRBJ2-7
V gene: TRBV9
CDR3 protein: CASSQTSGRTYEQYF

clone size: .
J gene: TRBJ2-1
V gene: TRBV5-3
CDR3 protein: CARSWGLAGFNEQFF

clone size: .
J gene: TRBJ2-1
V gene: TRBV27
CDR3 protein: CASGSALPLAGYNEQFF

clone size: .
J gene: TRBJ2-5
V gene: TRBV5-1
CDR3 protein: CASSFGETQYF

clone size: .
J gene: TRBJ1-1
V gene: TRBV5-1
CDR3 protein: CASSLAGGIAEAFF

clone size: .
J gene: TRBJ2-2
V gene: TRBV19
CDR3 protein: CASSGTLGNTGELFF

clone size: .
J gene: TRBJ2-6
V gene: TRBV29-1
CDR3 protein: CSVEEGSGANVLTF

clone size: .
J gene: TRBJ2-3
V gene: TRBV19
CDR3 protein: CASSAIPGQGADTQYF

clone size: .
J gene: TRBJ2-7
V gene: TRBV11-3
CDR3 protein: CASSLGTQEQYF

clone size: once
J gene: TRBJ2-1
V gene: TRBV4-2
CDR3 protein: CASSQDGGSSSYNEQFF

clone size: .
J gene: TRBJ1-5
V gene: TRBV6-4
CDR3 protein: CARYPGHGHF

clone size: .
J gene: TRBJ1-2
V gene: TRBV9
CDR3 protein: CASSVGVATYGYTF

clone size: .
J gene: TRBJ1-1
V gene: TRBV4-1
CDR3 protein: CASSQVTANTEAFF

clone size: .
J gene: TRBJ2-1
V gene: TRBV7-6
CDR3 protein: CASSLVWKNEQFF

clone size: .
J gene: TRBJ2-3
V gene: TRBV14
CDR3 protein: CASSQGTSGLTDTQYF

clone size: once
J gene: TRBJ2-7
V gene: TRBV6-5
CDR3 protein: CASSPSGLMAYEQYF

clone size: once
J gene: TRBJ1-1
V gene: TRBV4-1
CDR3 protein: CASSQDPGMNTEAFF

clone size: .
J gene: TRBJ1-2
V gene: TRBV29-1
CDR3 protein: CSVPREGEGYTF

clone size: once
J gene: TRBJ2-1
V gene: TRBV7-9
CDR3 protein: CASSLLINEQFF

clone size: .
J gene: TRBJ1-1
V gene: TRBV5-1
CDR3 protein: CASIHRSQGWTNTEAFF

clone size: once
J gene: TRBJ1-2
V gene: TRBV9
CDR3 protein: CASSVTTGSYLGYTF

clone size: .
J gene: TRBJ2-5
V gene: TRBV5-1
CDR3 protein: CASSPERVSGETQYF

clone size: once
J gene: TRBJ2-3
V gene: TRBV6-1
CDR3 protein: CASSTTSSYTDTQYF

clone size: .
J gene: TRBJ2-1
V gene: TRBV5-1
CDR3 protein: CASSYSGTPVVEQFF

clone size: .
J gene: TRBJ2-7
V gene: TRBV2
CDR3 protein: CASFGGTGTYEQYF

clone size: .
J gene: TRBJ2-1
V gene: TRBV2
CDR3 protein: CASRDPTYNEQFF

clone size: once
J gene: TRBJ2-1
V gene: TRBV29-1
CDR3 protein: CSVGGEGAAYNEQFF

clone size: .
J gene: TRBJ2-7
V gene: TRBV11-2
CDR3 protein: CASRWTSGGGGYEQYF

clone size: .
J gene: TRBJ1-2
V gene: TRBV27
CDR3 protein: CASKPGGGYGYTF

clone size: .
J gene: TRBJ2-7
V gene: TRBV7-2
CDR3 protein: CASSSDNFNYEQYF

clone size: .
J gene: TRBJ1-5
V gene: TRBV6-5
CDR3 protein: CASSYIVGNQPQHF

clone size: few
J gene: TRBJ1-1
V gene: TRBV13
CDR3 protein: CAGLVTEAFF

clone size: .
J gene: TRBJ2-2
V gene: TRBV6-5
CDR3 protein: CASSYGQRNTGELFF

clone size: .
J gene: TRBJ2-1
V gene: TRBV25-1
CDR3 protein: CASSGLVNEQFF

clone size: .
J gene: TRBJ2-7
V gene: TRBV7-9
CDR3 protein: CASSLPLTGTISYEQYF

clone size: .
J gene: TRBJ2-7
V gene: TRBV4-1
CDR3 protein: CASSQFSGPYEQYF

clone size: few
J gene: TRBJ2-1
V gene: TRBV12-5
CDR3 protein: CASGPGQGDHNEQFF

clone size: few
J gene: TRBJ1-1
V gene: TRBV10-1
CDR3 protein: CASSAMGTEAFF

clone size: .
J gene: TRBJ2-1
V gene: TRBV15
CDR3 protein: CATSRPSRGDNEQFF

clone size: .
J gene: TRBJ2-7
V gene: TRBV27
CDR3 protein: CASSFSGTSSSYEQYF